This T cell receptor beta chain was profiled in a study of blood T cell repertoires in COVID-19. Across the whole study: PBMCs, B-cell-depleted T cells, or T cells were the source of the cDNA or gDNA that made up the material.

J gave up 5 bases and V 7 bases, and 1 base lay outside the gene matches. CDR3 size: 13 residues. Germline-derived CDR1 and CDR2 are SGHNT and YYREEE (reference sequence). Original processing methods: By means of reference gene primer amplification, nucleated cell counts were estimated. TCRdb keeps only in-frame clones here, not all; method: immunoSEQ multiplex PCR. V and J calls and clone size are as listed in that table; D and trimming were resolved from the DNA. The sample lists around 45,000 clones; roughly nine tenths were seen once. The receptor was derived from a human donor in a cohort sampled during active COVID-19. What was sequenced was peripheral blood. The rearrangement links TRBV5-4 to TRBJ2-1; TRBD2 agrees at 12 bases. DNA for the CDR3: TGTGCCAGCCTAGCGGGGGGGAACAATGAGCAGTTCTTC. This codes for CASLAGGNNEQFF.